The rows below give T cell receptor beta chains drawn from one sample of a study of blood T cell repertoires in COVID-19. The assay was immunoSEQ multiplex PCR, and TCRdb's table has in-frame clones only and misses some. Of over 150,000 clones in the sample, more than 85% were seen once. Input material: peripheral blood. These TCRs come from a man aged 55 to 70 with COVID-19, enrolled during active disease. Both conserved end residues are part of each CDR3. A D gene is named only where the DNA matches it firmly. Size tells how often a clone was seen (once, few, many) or the class of an expanded clone, and some rows leave it out.

D gene: NA
clone size: NA
CDR3 length: 14
J gene: TRBJ1-4
V gene: TRBV28
CDR3 protein: CASRMGGAWEKLFF
CDR3 DNA: TGTGCCAGCAGGATGGGGGGGGCTTGGGAAAAACTGTTTTTT

D gene: TRBD1
clone size: once
CDR3 length: 15
J gene: TRBJ1-2
V gene: TRBV28
CDR3 protein: CASRTGTGGLYGYTF
CDR3 DNA: TGTGCCAGCAGAACCGGGACAGGGGGACTATATGGCTACACCTTC

D gene: TRBD1
clone size: NA
CDR3 length: 15
J gene: TRBJ1-5
V gene: TRBV6-5
CDR3 protein: CASSSSRGGNQPQHF
CDR3 DNA: TGTGCCAGCAGTTCTTCCAGGGGGGGCAATCAGCCCCAGCATTTT

D gene: TRBD1
clone size: NA
CDR3 length: 13
J gene: TRBJ1-4
V gene: TRBV27
CDR3 protein: CASRNRGYEKLFF
CDR3 DNA: TGTGCCAGCAGAAACAGGGGTTATGAAAAACTGTTTTTT

D gene: NA
clone size: NA
CDR3 length: 14
J gene: TRBJ1-5
V gene: TRBV7-2
CDR3 protein: CASSKDNSNQPQHF
CDR3 DNA: TGTGCCAGCAGCAAGGACAATAGCAATCAGCCCCAGCATTTT

D gene: NA
clone size: NA
CDR3 length: 14
J gene: TRBJ1-1
V gene: TRBV11-3
CDR3 protein: CASSLDGGSTEAFF
CDR3 DNA: TGTGCCAGCAGCTTAGATGGGGGGAGCACTGAAGCTTTCTTT

D gene: TRBD2
clone size: NA
CDR3 length: 16
J gene: TRBJ2-5
V gene: TRBV7-2
CDR3 protein: CASSLQRTSVKETQYF
CDR3 DNA: TGTGCCAGCAGCTTACAAAGGACTAGCGTTAAGGAGACCCAGTACTTC

D gene: NA
clone size: NA
CDR3 length: 16
J gene: TRBJ1-5
V gene: TRBV19
CDR3 protein: CASSTPSALPNQPQHF
CDR3 DNA: TGTGCCAGTAGTACCCCTTCAGCGCTTCCCAATCAGCCCCAGCATTTT

D gene: NA
clone size: NA
CDR3 length: 15
J gene: TRBJ2-1
V gene: TRBV6-5
CDR3 protein: CASKRGQGATNEQFF
CDR3 DNA: TGTGCCAGCAAGCGGGGCCAGGGGGCAACAAATGAGCAGTTCTTC

D gene: NA
clone size: NA
CDR3 length: 13
J gene: TRBJ1-4
V gene: TRBV5-5
CDR3 protein: CASSFATNEKLFF
CDR3 DNA: TGTGCCAGCAGCTTCGCAACTAATGAAAAACTGTTTTTT

D gene: NA
clone size: NA
CDR3 length: 13
J gene: TRBJ2-7
V gene: TRBV5-1
CDR3 protein: CASSPVLEYEQYF
CDR3 DNA: TGCGCCAGCAGCCCCGTACTAGAGTACGAGCAGTACTTC

D gene: TRBD1
clone size: NA
CDR3 length: 15
J gene: TRBJ2-1
V gene: TRBV6-2/TRBV6-3
CDR3 protein: CASSYGGQPYNEQFF
CDR3 DNA: TGTGCCAGCAGTTATGGGGGACAGCCCTACAATGAGCAGTTCTTC

D gene: TRBD1
clone size: NA
CDR3 length: 15
J gene: TRBJ2-7
V gene: TRBV6-6
CDR3 protein: CASSYSTGFQDEQYF
CDR3 DNA: TGTGCCAGCAGTTACTCGACAGGGTTTCAGGACGAGCAGTACTTC

D gene: TRBD1
clone size: once
CDR3 length: 15
J gene: TRBJ1-5
V gene: TRBV6-5
CDR3 protein: CASRPGTGGNQPQHF
CDR3 DNA: TGTGCCAGCAGACCCGGGACAGGGGGCAATCAGCCCCAGCATTTT

D gene: NA
clone size: NA
CDR3 length: 13
J gene: TRBJ1-1
V gene: TRBV19
CDR3 protein: CASSQTANTEAFF
CDR3 DNA: TGTGCCAGTAGCCAGACAGCGAACACTGAAGCTTTCTTT

D gene: NA
clone size: NA
CDR3 length: 16
J gene: TRBJ2-3
V gene: TRBV6-5
CDR3 protein: CASSYSHQRSTDTQYF
CDR3 DNA: TGTGCCAGCAGTTATAGCCATCAACGGAGCACAGATACGCAGTATTTT

D gene: TRBD1
clone size: NA
CDR3 length: 14
J gene: TRBJ1-2
V gene: TRBV7-3
CDR3 protein: CASSLGQGDYGYTF
CDR3 DNA: TGTGCCAGCAGCTTAGGCCAGGGGGACTATGGCTACACCTTC

D gene: NA
clone size: NA
CDR3 length: 16
J gene: TRBJ1-6
V gene: TRBV7-2
CDR3 protein: CASSMRRSGGNSPLHF
CDR3 DNA: TGTGCCAGCAGCATGAGACGGTCTGGAGGTAATTCACCCCTCCACTTT

D gene: NA
clone size: NA
CDR3 length: 14
J gene: TRBJ1-1
V gene: TRBV7-6
CDR3 protein: CASSNMEGSTEAFF
CDR3 DNA: TGTGCCAGCAGCAATATGGAGGGGAGCACTGAAGCTTTCTTT

D gene: NA
clone size: NA
CDR3 length: 15
J gene: TRBJ2-3
V gene: TRBV7-9
CDR3 protein: CASSLAGVGTDTQYF
CDR3 DNA: TGTGCCAGCAGCTTAGCAGGGGTAGGCACAGATACGCAGTATTTT

D gene: TRBD1
clone size: NA
CDR3 length: 12
J gene: TRBJ2-7
V gene: TRBV7-3
CDR3 protein: CASSQTGSEQYF
CDR3 DNA: TGTGCCAGCAGCCAGACAGGGTCCGAGCAGTACTTC

D gene: TRBD1
clone size: NA
CDR3 length: 16
J gene: TRBJ1-1
V gene: TRBV27
CDR3 protein: CASSPHRGVKNTEAFF
CDR3 DNA: TGTGCCAGCAGTCCGCACAGGGGAGTGAAGAACACTGAAGCTTTCTTT

D gene: TRBD2
clone size: NA
CDR3 length: 15
J gene: TRBJ2-5
V gene: TRBV7-7
CDR3 protein: CASSFLAGLQETQYF
CDR3 DNA: TGTGCTAGCAGCTTCTTAGCGGGGTTACAAGAGACCCAGTACTTC

D gene: NA
clone size: few
CDR3 length: 13
J gene: TRBJ2-5
V gene: TRBV28
CDR3 protein: CASSQRGGETQYF
CDR3 DNA: TGTGCCAGCAGCCAGAGGGGAGGAGAGACCCAGTACTTC

D gene: TRBD2
clone size: NA
CDR3 length: 18
J gene: TRBJ2-1
V gene: TRBV6-1
CDR3 protein: CASSEAGTSGVSYNEQFF
CDR3 DNA: TGTGCCAGCAGTGAAGCGGGGACTAGCGGGGTCTCCTACAATGAGCAGTTCTTC

D gene: TRBD2
clone size: NA
CDR3 length: 17
J gene: TRBJ2-1
V gene: TRBV4-1
CDR3 protein: CASSQGPSGGPRNEQFF
CDR3 DNA: TGCGCCAGCAGCCAAGGACCTAGCGGGGGGCCCCGCAATGAGCAGTTCTTC

D gene: NA
clone size: once
CDR3 length: 11
J gene: TRBJ1-2
V gene: TRBV29-1
CDR3 protein: CSGGGGNGYTF
CDR3 DNA: TGCAGTGGAGGGGGGGGAAATGGCTACACCTTC

D gene: NA
clone size: NA
CDR3 length: 13
J gene: TRBJ1-2
V gene: TRBV12-3/TRBV12-4
CDR3 protein: CASTKLGGDGYTF
CDR3 DNA: TGTGCCAGCACCAAATTGGGGGGGGATGGCTACACCTTC

D gene: TRBD1
clone size: NA
CDR3 length: 16
J gene: TRBJ1-1
V gene: TRBV12-5
CDR3 protein: CASGLALGGAFTEAFF
CDR3 DNA: TGTGCTAGTGGTTTGGCCTTAGGGGGCGCTTTCACTGAAGCTTTCTTT

D gene: TRBD1
clone size: NA
CDR3 length: 14
J gene: TRBJ1-6
V gene: TRBV7-9
CDR3 protein: CASSSQGRGSPLHF
CDR3 DNA: TGTGCCAGCAGCTCACAGGGGCGCGGGTCACCCCTCCACTTT

D gene: NA
clone size: NA
CDR3 length: 16
J gene: TRBJ1-5
V gene: TRBV7-8
CDR3 protein: CASSLRDNYSNQPQHF
CDR3 DNA: TGTGCCAGCAGCCTTAGGGACAATTATAGCAATCAGCCCCAGCATTTT

D gene: TRBD1
clone size: NA
CDR3 length: 14
J gene: TRBJ2-1
V gene: TRBV29-1
CDR3 protein: CSASPGQGNNEQFF
CDR3 DNA: TGCAGCGCAAGCCCGGGACAGGGAAACAATGAGCAGTTCTTC

D gene: NA
clone size: NA
CDR3 length: 13
J gene: TRBJ1-5
V gene: TRBV12-5
CDR3 protein: CASGIQGDQPQHF
CDR3 DNA: TGTGCTAGTGGTATCCAAGGAGATCAGCCCCAGCATTTT

D gene: NA
clone size: NA
CDR3 length: 15
J gene: TRBJ1-1
V gene: TRBV7-2
CDR3 protein: CASSPRTGENTEAFF
CDR3 DNA: TGTGCCAGCAGCCCGCGAACGGGAGAGAACACTGAAGCTTTCTTT

D gene: NA
clone size: NA
CDR3 length: 14
J gene: TRBJ1-1
V gene: TRBV19
CDR3 protein: CASSSIQGYTEAFF
CDR3 DNA: TGTGCCAGTAGTAGCATACAGGGATACACTGAAGCTTTCTTT

D gene: TRBD1
clone size: few
CDR3 length: 16
J gene: TRBJ1-6
V gene: TRBV7-2
CDR3 protein: CASSLLQGNYNSPLHF
CDR3 DNA: TGTGCCAGCAGCTTGTTACAGGGGAACTATAATTCACCCCTCCACTTT

D gene: NA
clone size: NA
CDR3 length: 17
J gene: TRBJ1-6
V gene: TRBV5-8
CDR3 protein: CASSLVEGGSFSSPLHF
CDR3 DNA: TGTGCCAGCAGCTTGGTGGAGGGGGGGTCCTTCTCTTCACCCCTCCACTTT

D gene: NA
clone size: NA
CDR3 length: 15
J gene: TRBJ1-4
V gene: TRBV4-3
CDR3 protein: CASSRVGTGEEKLFF
CDR3 DNA: TGCGCCAGCAGCCGGGTAGGCACAGGTGAAGAAAAACTGTTTTTT

D gene: TRBD1
clone size: NA
CDR3 length: 14
J gene: TRBJ2-1
V gene: TRBV4-2
CDR3 protein: CASTMDRGVREQFF
CDR3 DNA: TGTGCCAGCACCATGGACAGGGGGGTTCGTGAGCAGTTCTTC

D gene: NA
clone size: NA
CDR3 length: 11
J gene: TRBJ2-7
V gene: TRBV7-9
CDR3 protein: CASSSDLEQYF
CDR3 DNA: TGTGCCAGCAGCTCAGACTTGGAGCAGTACTTC

D gene: TRBD1
clone size: NA
CDR3 length: 16
J gene: TRBJ2-7
V gene: TRBV11-2
CDR3 protein: CASSLGRGGWSYEQYF
CDR3 DNA: TGTGCCAGCAGCTTAGGTAGAGGGGGCTGGTCCTACGAGCAGTACTTC

D gene: TRBD2
clone size: NA
CDR3 length: 16
J gene: TRBJ2-1
V gene: TRBV3-1/TRBV3-2
CDR3 protein: CASSHTGTSGYNEQFF
CDR3 DNA: TGTGCCAGCAGCCACACCGGGACTAGCGGATACAATGAGCAGTTCTTC

D gene: TRBD1
clone size: NA
CDR3 length: 15
J gene: TRBJ2-1
V gene: TRBV19
CDR3 protein: CASSSRQGGGNEQFF
CDR3 DNA: TGTGCCAGTAGTTCCCGACAGGGGGGGGGAAATGAGCAGTTCTTC

D gene: NA
clone size: NA
CDR3 length: 14
J gene: TRBJ2-1
V gene: TRBV3-1/TRBV3-2
CDR3 protein: CASSQNGGYNEQFF
CDR3 DNA: TGTGCCAGCAGCCAAAACGGGGGCTACAATGAGCAGTTCTTC

D gene: TRBD1
clone size: NA
CDR3 length: 14
J gene: TRBJ1-6
V gene: TRBV2
CDR3 protein: CASSQTGRNSPLHF
CDR3 DNA: TGTGCCAGCAGCCAGACAGGGAGAAATTCACCCCTCCACTTT

D gene: NA
clone size: NA
CDR3 length: 14
J gene: TRBJ2-7
V gene: TRBV9
CDR3 protein: CASSPRVGAYEQYF
CDR3 DNA: TGTGCCAGCAGCCCACGGGTCGGGGCCTACGAGCAGTACTTC

D gene: TRBD2
clone size: NA
CDR3 length: 14
J gene: TRBJ2-7
V gene: TRBV5-4
CDR3 protein: CASSLGGGDYEQYF
CDR3 DNA: TGTGCCAGCAGCTTGGGCGGGGGGGACTACGAGCAGTACTTC

D gene: NA
clone size: once
CDR3 length: 15
J gene: TRBJ1-1
V gene: TRBV11-3
CDR3 protein: CASSPGGALNTEAFF
CDR3 DNA: TGTGCCAGCAGCCCCGGGGGGGCTCTGAACACTGAAGCTTTCTTT

D gene: NA
clone size: NA
CDR3 length: 11
J gene: TRBJ1-6
V gene: TRBV10-1
CDR3 protein: CASSVRSPLHF
CDR3 DNA: TGCGCCAGCAGTGTCCGTTCACCCCTCCACTTT

D gene: NA
clone size: NA
CDR3 length: 19
J gene: TRBJ2-1
V gene: TRBV24-1
CDR3 protein: CATSDRATRSISSYNEQFF
CDR3 DNA: TGTGCCACCAGTGATCGAGCGACTAGATCCATTAGCTCCTACAATGAGCAGTTCTTC

D gene: NA
clone size: NA
CDR3 length: 14
J gene: TRBJ1-6
V gene: TRBV16
CDR3 protein: CASSRQQGDSPLHF
CDR3 DNA: TGTGCCAGCAGCCGGCAACAGGGCGACTCACCCCTCCACTTT

D gene: TRBD2
clone size: once
CDR3 length: 18
J gene: TRBJ2-3
V gene: TRBV19
CDR3 protein: CASSKGTSGGHSTDTQYF
CDR3 DNA: TGTGCCAGTAGTAAAGGGACTAGCGGGGGCCATAGCACAGATACGCAGTATTTT

D gene: TRBD2
clone size: NA
CDR3 length: 16
J gene: TRBJ2-2
V gene: TRBV9
CDR3 protein: CASSVGASGNTGELFF
CDR3 DNA: TGTGCCAGCAGCGTAGGAGCTAGCGGTAACACCGGGGAGCTGTTTTTT

D gene: TRBD2
clone size: NA
CDR3 length: 15
J gene: TRBJ2-1
V gene: TRBV6-5
CDR3 protein: CASRRTSGVYNEQFF
CDR3 DNA: TGTGCCAGCAGGAGGACTAGCGGGGTTTACAATGAGCAGTTCTTC